The following is a T cell receptor (beta chain) sequence with its context. The antigen remains unidentified. Using MiXCR, TCRdb reanalyzed the PCR reads. The sample holds tens of thousands of clones, under 25% seen once. The germline V gene encodes CDR1 WNHNN and CDR2 SYGVQD (reference sequence). This CDR3 is 12 amino acids long. Trimming shortened V by 6 bases and J by 5 bases, and 11 bases separated the two germline ends. The data are from a study of metastatic and nonmetastatic thyroid tumors. Turning to the study itself: Malignant and benign thyroid patients had repertoires compared in peripheral blood and tumor or nodule tissue. Study results and caveats: As reported, TCR beta diversity in blood and tumor was significantly higher in malignant thyroid tumors than in benign nodules.

Thyroid surgery was preceded by no treatment in any patient. Material for sequencing was tumor tissue. The chain has TRBV10-1 and TRBJ2-7; perhaps TRBD2 as D (6 bases). The TCR originated in a female donor with papillary thyroid cancer or a benign thyroid nodule (not recorded which). Some clones in this sample may be carry-over from other donors' samples. CDR3 sequence reads: CASRGLSDEQYF. DNA of the CDR3: TGCGCCAGCAGGGGACTTAGCGACGAGCAGTACTTC.